This paragraph covers one TCR beta chain sequence. Its antigen is not identified. The sample comes from a study of identifying expanded T cells in peripheral blood. Data came from immunoSEQ multiplex PCR; TCRdb stores just in-frame clones and leaves some out. This sample carries about 58,000 clones, around 83% of them seen once, and the ten largest clones take approximately 15%. Broader study findings: Clone count variance between roughly 2-week samples rose with total template count. Technical replicates showed roughly 1.2 changed clones; approximately 2 weeks about 16.4; four weeks 19.

The CDR3 totals 14 residues. CDR1 is SGHVS and CDR2 is FQNEAQ in the germline V gene. Trimming took 3 bases from V and 1 from J, leaving 7 bases between them. The V gene is TRBV7-8, the J gene TRBJ1-5; no firm D call. Sequencing input: blood. The TCR comes from a person aged 18-70 years in good health. CDR3 bases: TGTGCCAGCAGCTTCGCACAAAGCAATCAGCCCCAGCATTTT. It translates to CASSFAQSNQPQHF.